A single sample is the source of the 20 T cell receptor beta chains below, sequenced in a study of cytotoxic CD8 clonotypes in ibrutinib-treated CLL. The protocol was immunoSEQ multiplex PCR, while the TCRdb copy is restricted to in-frame clones and leaves out a portion. The repertoire holds approximately 42,000 clones, with nearly 70% as singletons. Sequenced material: PBMCs, taken after 12 months of ibrutinib treatment. The receptors derive from a human donor with chronic lymphocytic leukemia.

This clone was recorded once. V and J are TRBV4-3 and TRBJ2-7, with 8 bases fitting TRBD1. V lost 4 bases to trimming and J lost 12 bases; unmatched junction nucleotides: 14. The CDR3 spans 14 residues. Germline CDR1 and CDR2: LGHNA and YSLEER. The CDR3 bases are TGCGCCAGCAGCCCTACGACAGGGGCCGGGGGTGCGTACTTC. Its protein product is CASSPTTGAGGAYF.

This chain links TRBV19 with TRBJ2-7; D is perhaps TRBD1 (6 bases). Germline CDR1 and CDR2: LNHDA and SQIVND (reference sequence). Trimming pared 7 bases from V and 2 bases from J, leaving 15 bases between. The CDR3 loop spans 14 amino acids. CDR3: CASNRTASPYEQYF. In DNA, the CDR3 is TGTGCCAGTAATAGGACAGCTTCGCCCTACGAGCAGTACTTC.

By proportion, this clone is medium-sized. The rearrangement links TRBV7-6 to TRBJ2-4, with D perhaps matching TRBD1 (5 bases). CDR1 and CDR2 from the germline V gene are SGHVS and FNYEAQ. The V and J ends lost 2 bases and 5 bases respectively, with 19 bases between them. The CDR3 runs 17 residues. The CDR3: CASSLQGGPWFENIQYF. CDR3 bases: TGTGCCAGCAGCTTACAGGGTGGCCCATGGTTTGAAAACATTCAGTACTTC.

This chain uses TRBV7-8 with TRBJ1-2, with D tentatively TRBD1 (6 bases). From germline, CDR1 is SGHVS and CDR2 FQNEAQ. Deletions cut 5 bases from V and 3 bases from J, with 16 bases between. The CDR3 is made up of 15 amino acids. The CDR3: CASSSRRGGDYGYTF. The CDR3 DNA reads TGTGCCAGCAGCAGCCGTCGGGGGGGCGACTATGGCTACACCTTC.

V and J are TRBV19 and TRBJ1-5; TRBD1 agrees at 11 bases. From germline, CDR1 is LNHDA and CDR2 SQIVND (reference sequence). This CDR3 region has 15 residues. Germline trimming cut 7 bases from V and 5 bases from J; bases unmatched to any gene: 7. The CDR3 sequence: CASMRTGGPYQPQHF. Written as DNA, the CDR3 is TGTGCCAGTATGAGGACAGGGGGCCCCTATCAGCCCCAGCATTTT.

This clone has only one observation. The chain is built from TRBV6-5 and TRBJ2-5; 7 bases match TRBD2. V lost 6 bases, J lost 5 bases, and 6 bases stayed unmatched. Germline-derived CDR1 and CDR2 are MNHEY and SVGAGI. The CDR3 extends over 13 amino acids. The CDR3 protein is CASRRDYRETQYF. Written as DNA, the CDR3 is TGTGCCAGCAGGAGGGACTATAGGGAGACCCAGTACTTC.

V is TRBV30 and J is TRBJ1-1; D might be TRBD1 (5 bases). CDR3 size: 13 residues. V was shortened by 5 bases and J by 0 bases, with 10 bases between the two germline ends. Germline values: CDR1 GTSNPN, CDR2 SVGIG (reference sequence). CDR3 DNA sequence: TGTGCCTGGGCCACAGGCCTGAACACTGAAGCTTTCTTT. It translates to CAWATGLNTEAFF.

The chain carries TRBV11-2 and TRBJ2-2; 8 bases agree with TRBD2. Germline values: CDR1 SGHAT, CDR2 FQNNGV. The CDR3 is made up of 17 amino acids. Trimming took 4 bases from V and 4 from J; bases not matched to a gene: 11. The CDR3 DNA reads as TGTGCCAGCAGCTCCTTGCGCGGGGGGCGGGGCACCGGGGAGCTGTTTTTT. Its protein product is CASSSLRGGRGTGELFF.

The V and J genes are TRBV5-1 and TRBJ2-7, with TRBD2 matching over 10 bases. The germline V gene has CDR1 SGHRS and CDR2 YFSETQ. CDR3 length: 13 residues. Trimming took 2 bases from V and 10 from J; bases not matched to a gene: 6. DNA of the CDR3: TGCGCCAGCAGCTTCGAAGCGGGAGGGGATCAGTACTTC. Protein product: CASSFEAGGDQYF. Based on the CDR3 plus reference TRBV5-1 and TRBJ2-7, the full variable domain is KAGVTQTPRYLIKTRGQQVTLSCSPISGHRSVSWYQQTPGQGLQFLFEYFSETQRNKGNFPGRFSGRQFSNSRSEMNVSTLELGDSALYLCASSFEAGGDQYFGPGTRLTVT.

This clone was counted a single time. The rearrangement links TRBV30 to TRBJ2-7, with 13 nucleotides matching TRBD2. The CDR3 runs to 15 residues. The junction had 6 bases not matched to a gene; V was cut back by 2 bases and J by 5 bases. The V gene's germline CDR1 is GTSNPN and CDR2 SVGIG (reference sequence). The CDR3 DNA follows: TGTGCCTGGAGTCCCGGGACTAGCGGGAAAGACGAGCAGTACTTC. This gives the protein CAWSPGTSGKDEQYF. Looking up the rest from reference TRBV30 and TRBJ2-7 gives the full variable domain: SQTIHQWPATLVQPVGSPLSLECTVEGTSNPNLYWYRQAAGRGLQLLFYSVGIGQISSEVPQNLSASRPQDRQFILSSKKLLLSDSGFYLCAWSPGTSGKDEQYFGPGTRLTVT.

The chain is built from TRBV5-1 and TRBJ2-5, with TRBD2 matching 11 bases. CDR1 and CDR2 (germline): SGHRS, YFSETQ. The junction had 13 bases not matched to a gene; V was cut back by 4 bases and J by 2 bases. This CDR3 contains 18 residues. In DNA form, the CDR3 reads TGCGCCAGCAGCCACACGTTCGCTCGACTAGCGGGGCAAGAGACCCAGTACTTC. Its translation: CASSHTFARLAGQETQYF. The full variable domain, with the rest looked up from reference TRBV5-1 and TRBJ2-5, is KAGVTQTPRYLIKTRGQQVTLSCSPISGHRSVSWYQQTPGQGLQFLFEYFSETQRNKGNFPGRFSGRQFSNSRSEMNVSTLELGDSALYLCASSHTFARLAGQETQYFGPGTRLLVL.

The chain has TRBV7-2 and TRBJ1-1; D is unclear. Germline V gives CDR1 SGHTA, CDR2 FQGNSA. CDR3 length: 13 amino acids. Trimming pared 3 bases from V and 0 bases from J, leaving 5 bases between. Here the CDR3 DNA reads TGTGCCAGCAGCTTTTCGATGAACACTGAAGCTTTCTTT. Its translation is CASSFSMNTEAFF.

This clone was observed a handful of times. The chain recombines TRBV6-1 with TRBJ1-5; perhaps TRBD1 as D (5 bases). Germline CDR1 is MNHNS and CDR2 is SASEGT. The V end was cut by 4 bases, the J end by 6 bases, with 19 bases between. The CDR3 loop spans 16 amino acids. The CDR3 sequence is CASSASAGGRGQPQHF. The CDR3 DNA sequence: TGTGCCAGCAGTGCTTCTGCGGGGGGTCGTGGTCAGCCCCAGCATTTT.

This chain links TRBV28 with TRBJ2-1; 13 positions agree with TRBD2. The CDR3 is made up of 16 amino acids. CDR1 and CDR2 from the germline V gene are MDHEN and SYDVKM. Unmatched junction bases numbered 11, after V lost 6 bases and J lost 9 bases. In DNA, the CDR3 is TGTGCCAGCAGCAACACCGGGACTAGCGGGATGGTTGAGCAGTTCTTC. Protein sequence: CASSNTGTSGMVEQFF.

The rearrangement uses TRBV4-1 and TRBJ2-2; 9 nucleotides align to TRBD2. Trimming removed 4 bases from V and 10 bases from J; junction bases left unmatched: 7. The CDR3 is 14 amino acids. The germline V gene encodes CDR1 MGHRA and CDR2 YSYEKL. CDR3 region: CASSPRTSVEELFF. For the CDR3, the DNA is TGCGCCAGCAGCCCAAGGACTAGCGTGGAGGAGCTGTTTTTT.

Note on this clone: The same CDR3 is also encoded by other DNA sequences in this sample. This chain uses TRBV4-2 with TRBJ2-7, with D tentatively TRBD2 (5 bases). CDR1 LGHNA and CDR2 YNFKEQ come from the germline V gene. Trimming cost V 4 bases and J 4 bases, with 11 bases left between them. CDR3 length: 13 residues. Here the CDR3 DNA reads TGTGCCAGCAGCCCCGGTGGGAGTTACGAGCAGTACTTC. Its translation is CASSPGGSYEQYF.

The genes are TRBV19 and TRBJ1-3; tentatively, D is TRBD1 (5 bases). V was trimmed by 0 bases and J by 2 bases, leaving 14 bases between them. The CDR3 totals 17 residues. Germline CDR1 and CDR2: LNHDA and SQIVND (reference sequence). The CDR3 loop is CASSIDRGTGTGNTIYF. The CDR3 region has the DNA TGTGCCAGTAGTATAGATCGCGGGACGGGAACTGGAAACACCATATATTTT.

V usage is TRBV2 and J usage is TRBJ2-3; D may be TRBD2 (5 bases). Trimming removed 11 bases at V and 5 bases at J, with 17 bases between. CDR1 and CDR2 from the germline V gene are SNHLY and FYNNEI. The CDR3 consists of 13 residues. CDR3 sequence reads: CAAHATREDTQYF. DNA for the CDR3: TGTGCCGCTCACGCGACACGGGAAGATACGCAGTATTTT.

The chain joins TRBV7-9 to TRBJ2-7; D possibly corresponds to TRBD1 (5 bases). This CDR3 spans 15 amino acids. CDR1 is SEHNR, CDR2 FQNEAQ, per germline (reference sequence). V gave up 1 base and J gave up 4 bases, with 14 bases separating them. CDR3 sequence reads: CASSLGTTDHYEQYF. In DNA form, the CDR3 reads TGTGCCAGCAGCTTAGGGACAACGGATCATTACGAGCAGTACTTC.

The chain couples TRBV7-9 to TRBJ1-5; unclear D gene. Germline V gene lookup returns CDR1 SEHNR and CDR2 FQNEAQ (reference sequence). The CDR3 loop spans 16 amino acids. V was pared by 3 bases and J by 4 bases, with 16 bases between. CDR3 in amino acids: CASSFHSEAGNQPQHF. The CDR3 DNA reads TGTGCCAGCAGCTTCCACTCCGAGGCAGGAAATCAGCCCCAGCATTTT.